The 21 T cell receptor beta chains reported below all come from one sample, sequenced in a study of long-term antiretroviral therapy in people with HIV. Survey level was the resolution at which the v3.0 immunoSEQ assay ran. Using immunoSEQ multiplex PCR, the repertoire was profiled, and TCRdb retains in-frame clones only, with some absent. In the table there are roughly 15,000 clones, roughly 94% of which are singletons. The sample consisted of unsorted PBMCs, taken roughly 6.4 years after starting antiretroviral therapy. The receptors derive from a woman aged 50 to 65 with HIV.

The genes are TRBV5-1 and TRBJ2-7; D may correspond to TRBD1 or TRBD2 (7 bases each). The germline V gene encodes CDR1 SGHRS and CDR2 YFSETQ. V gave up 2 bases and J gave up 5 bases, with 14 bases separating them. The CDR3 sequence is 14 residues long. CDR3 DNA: TGCGCCAGCAGCTTCACACAGGGGAGGGACGAGCAGTACTTC. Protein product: CASSFTQGRDEQYF.

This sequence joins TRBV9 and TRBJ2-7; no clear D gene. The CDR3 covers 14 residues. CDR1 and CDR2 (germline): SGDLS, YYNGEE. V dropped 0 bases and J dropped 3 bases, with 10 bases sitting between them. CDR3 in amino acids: CASSVGDTNYEQYF. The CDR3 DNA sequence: TGTGCCAGCAGCGTAGGAGACACAAACTACGAGCAGTACTTC. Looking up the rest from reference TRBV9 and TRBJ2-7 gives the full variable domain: DSGVTQTPKHLITATGQRVTLRCSPRSGDLSVYWYQQSLDQGLQFLIQYYNGEERAKGNILERFSAQQFPDLHSELNLSSLELGDSALYFCASSVGDTNYEQYFGPGTRLTVT.

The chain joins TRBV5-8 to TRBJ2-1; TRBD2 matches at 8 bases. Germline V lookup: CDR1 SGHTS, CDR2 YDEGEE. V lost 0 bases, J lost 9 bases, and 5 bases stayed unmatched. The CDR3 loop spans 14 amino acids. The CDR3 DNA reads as TGTGCCAGCAGCTTGGAGGCGGGGGGCGGTGAGCAGTTCTTC. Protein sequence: CASSLEAGGGEQFF. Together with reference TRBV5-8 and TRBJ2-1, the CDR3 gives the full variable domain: EAGVTQSPTHLIKTRGQQATLRCSPISGHTSVYWYQQALGLGLQFLLWYDEGEERNRGNFPPRFSGRQFPNYSSELNVNALELEDSALYLCASSLEAGGGEQFFGPGTRLTVL.

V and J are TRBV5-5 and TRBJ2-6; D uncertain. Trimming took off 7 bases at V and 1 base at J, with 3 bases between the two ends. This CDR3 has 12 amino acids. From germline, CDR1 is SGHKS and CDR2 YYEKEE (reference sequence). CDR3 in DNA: TGTGCCAGCTATTCTGGGGCCAACGTCCTGACTTTC. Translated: CASYSGANVLTF.

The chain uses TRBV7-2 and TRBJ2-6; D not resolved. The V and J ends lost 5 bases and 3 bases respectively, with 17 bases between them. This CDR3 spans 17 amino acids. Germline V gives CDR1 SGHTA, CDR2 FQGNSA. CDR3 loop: CASSLGSMTGGANVLTF. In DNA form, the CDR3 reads TGTGCCAGCAGCCTAGGCTCTATGACTGGTGGGGCCAACGTCCTGACTTTC.

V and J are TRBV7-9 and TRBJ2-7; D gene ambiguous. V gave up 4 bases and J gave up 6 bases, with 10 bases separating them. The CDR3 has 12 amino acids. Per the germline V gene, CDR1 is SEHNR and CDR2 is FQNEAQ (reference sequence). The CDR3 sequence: CASSSTSPEQYF. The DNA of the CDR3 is TGTGCCAGCAGCTCAACATCCCCCGAGCAGTACTTC.

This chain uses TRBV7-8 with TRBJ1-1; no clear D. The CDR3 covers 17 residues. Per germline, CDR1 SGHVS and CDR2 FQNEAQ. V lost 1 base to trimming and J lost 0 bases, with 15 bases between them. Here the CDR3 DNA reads TGTGCCAGCAGCTTAGTTGTCAGGATACTCTTGAACACTGAAGCTTTCTTT. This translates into CASSLVVRILLNTEAFF.

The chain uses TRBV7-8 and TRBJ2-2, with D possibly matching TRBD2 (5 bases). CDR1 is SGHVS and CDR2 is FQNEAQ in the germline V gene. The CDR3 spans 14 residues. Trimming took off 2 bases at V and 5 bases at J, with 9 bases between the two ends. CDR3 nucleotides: TGTGCCAGCAGCTTATTCGGGGAGACCGGGGAGCTGTTTTTT. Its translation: CASSLFGETGELFF.

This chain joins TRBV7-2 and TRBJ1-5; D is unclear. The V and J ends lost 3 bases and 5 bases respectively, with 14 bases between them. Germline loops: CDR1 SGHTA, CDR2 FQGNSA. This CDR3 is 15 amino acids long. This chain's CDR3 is CASSFSPYGDQPQHF. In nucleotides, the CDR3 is TGTGCCAGCAGCTTCTCTCCTTATGGGGATCAGCCCCAGCATTTT.

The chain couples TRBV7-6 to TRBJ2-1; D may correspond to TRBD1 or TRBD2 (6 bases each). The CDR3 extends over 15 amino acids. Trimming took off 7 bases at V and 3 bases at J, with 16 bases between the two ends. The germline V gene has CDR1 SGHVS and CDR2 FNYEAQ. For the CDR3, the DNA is TGTGCCAGCACCCCTCGTGGGGGGCTCTACAATGAGCAGTTCTTC. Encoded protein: CASTPRGGLYNEQFF.

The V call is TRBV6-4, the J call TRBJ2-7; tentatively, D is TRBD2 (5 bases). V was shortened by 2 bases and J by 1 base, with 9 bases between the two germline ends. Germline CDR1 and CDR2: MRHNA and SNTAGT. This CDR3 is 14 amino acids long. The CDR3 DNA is TGTGCCAGCAGTGACGAGTCGGGGTCCTACGAGCAGTACTTC. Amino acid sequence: CASSDESGSYEQYF.

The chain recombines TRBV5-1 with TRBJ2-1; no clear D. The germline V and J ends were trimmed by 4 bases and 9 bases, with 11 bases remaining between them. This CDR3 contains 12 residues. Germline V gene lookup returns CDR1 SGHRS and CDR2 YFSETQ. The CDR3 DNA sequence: TGCGCCAGCAGCGGTAGCATTTCTGAGCAGTTCTTC. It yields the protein CASSGSISEQFF.

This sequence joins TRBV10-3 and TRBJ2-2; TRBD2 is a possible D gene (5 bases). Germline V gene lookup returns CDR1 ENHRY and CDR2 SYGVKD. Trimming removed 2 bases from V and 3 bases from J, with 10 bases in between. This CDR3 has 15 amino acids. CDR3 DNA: TGTGCCATCAGTGAGCGGGGTTTGGACACCGGGGAGCTGTTTTTT. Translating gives CAISERGLDTGELFF.

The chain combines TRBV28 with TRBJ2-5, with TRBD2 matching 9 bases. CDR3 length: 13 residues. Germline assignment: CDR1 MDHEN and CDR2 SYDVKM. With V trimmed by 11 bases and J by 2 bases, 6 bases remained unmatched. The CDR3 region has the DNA TGTGCCCACGGGCTAGCGGGACAAGAGACCCAGTACTTC. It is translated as CAHGLAGQETQYF.

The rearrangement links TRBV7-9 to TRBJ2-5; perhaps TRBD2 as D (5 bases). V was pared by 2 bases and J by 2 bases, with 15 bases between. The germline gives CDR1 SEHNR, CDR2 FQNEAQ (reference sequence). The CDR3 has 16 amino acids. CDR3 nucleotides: TGTGCCAGCAGCTTACGTCCGGGGTACGGTCAAGAGACCCAGTACTTC. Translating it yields CASSLRPGYGQETQYF. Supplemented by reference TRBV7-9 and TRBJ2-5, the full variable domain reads DTGVSQNPRHKITKRGQNVTFRCDPISEHNRLYWYRQTLGQGPEFLTYFQNEAQLEKSRLLSDRFSAERPKGSFSTLEIQRTEQGDSAMYLCASSLRPGYGQETQYFGPGTRLLVL.

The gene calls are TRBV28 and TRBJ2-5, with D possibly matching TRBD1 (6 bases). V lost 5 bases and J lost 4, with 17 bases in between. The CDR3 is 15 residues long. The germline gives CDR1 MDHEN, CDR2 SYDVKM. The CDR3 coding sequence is TGTGCCAGCAGTCCCGAACAGGGTGGATTAGAGACCCAGTACTTC. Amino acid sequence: CASSPEQGGLETQYF.

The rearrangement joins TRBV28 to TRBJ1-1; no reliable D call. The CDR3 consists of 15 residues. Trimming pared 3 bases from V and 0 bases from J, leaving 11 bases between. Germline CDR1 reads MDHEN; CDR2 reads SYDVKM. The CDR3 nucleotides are TGTGCCAGCAGTTTGGACCGCTTAATGAACACTGAAGCTTTCTTT. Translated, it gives CASSLDRLMNTEAFF.

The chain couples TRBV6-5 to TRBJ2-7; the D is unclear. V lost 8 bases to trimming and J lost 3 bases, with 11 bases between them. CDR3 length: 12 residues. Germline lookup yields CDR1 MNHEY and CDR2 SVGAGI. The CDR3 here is CASGEGFYEQYF. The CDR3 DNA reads TGTGCCAGCGGAGAAGGGTTCTACGAGCAGTACTTC.

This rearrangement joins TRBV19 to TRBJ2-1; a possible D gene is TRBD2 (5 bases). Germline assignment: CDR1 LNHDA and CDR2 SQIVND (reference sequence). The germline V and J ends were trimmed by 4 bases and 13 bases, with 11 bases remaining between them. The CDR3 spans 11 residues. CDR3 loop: CASSTHEGQFF. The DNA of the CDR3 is TGTGCCAGTAGTACCCACGAGGGACAGTTCTTC.

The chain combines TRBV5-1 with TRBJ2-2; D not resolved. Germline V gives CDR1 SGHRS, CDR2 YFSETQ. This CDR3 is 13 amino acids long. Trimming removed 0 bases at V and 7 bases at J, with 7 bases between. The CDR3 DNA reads TGCGCCAGCAGCTTGGATGGCAGCGGGGAGCTGTTTTTT. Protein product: CASSLDGSGELFF.

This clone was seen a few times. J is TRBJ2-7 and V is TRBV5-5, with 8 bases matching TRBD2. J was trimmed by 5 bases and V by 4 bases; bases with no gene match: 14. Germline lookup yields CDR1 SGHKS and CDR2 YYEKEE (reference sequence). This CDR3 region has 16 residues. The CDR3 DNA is TGTGCCAGCAGCCAAGGGTCGAGCGGGAGTATCGACGAGCAGTACTTC. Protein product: CASSQGSSGSIDEQYF.